A selection of T cell receptor beta chains follows, all from one sample in a study of T cells in localized non-small cell lung cancer. TCRdb's copy holds only in-frame clones and misses some; the assay was immunoSEQ multiplex PCR. The sample yields approximately 63,000 clones, 80% to 90% seen once. The sequences come from peripheral blood, collected before any cancer treatment. The receptors shown here come from a man aged 35 to 70 with stage I squamous cell lung carcinoma. Both conserved end residues are part of each CDR3. The order of the fields is J gene, D gene, V gene, CDR3 protein. The D gene is left open where the match is weak.

>TRBJ2-3|-|TRBV18
CASSRISGTDTQYF
>TRBJ2-1|TRBD1|TRBV4-3
CASSLTGNEQFF
>TRBJ2-2|TRBD2|TRBV7-3
CASTPSPTSGRAGGELFF
>TRBJ2-5|-|TRBV11-2
CASSLGGSLETQYF
>TRBJ1-5|-|TRBV28
CASSLWGRRGEQPQHF
>TRBJ1-2|-|TRBV19
CASRGRQSGHYGYTF
>TRBJ1-2|TRBD1|TRBV27
CASSFQGTGAGYTF
>TRBJ2-1|-|TRBV29-1
CSVEGRVNEQFF
>TRBJ1-5|-|TRBV7-2
CASSFGTQNQPQHF
>TRBJ1-1|-|TRBV7-2
CASSLPAFF
>TRBJ2-2|TRBD2|TRBV6-4
CASSVGRAFSGELFF
>TRBJ2-3|-|TRBV4-3
CASSQEYSGSTDTQYF
>TRBJ1-2|-|TRBV5-4
CASSESLAGYTF
>TRBJ1-5|-|TRBV7-2
CASSLKREQPQHF
>TRBJ2-1|TRBD2|TRBV7-9
CASSLRIGGRAFNEQFF
>TRBJ2-7|TRBD2|TRBV5-6
CASSRLAGEYEQYF
>TRBJ2-1|-|TRBV2
CASRATRYPIYNEQFF
>TRBJ2-1|-|TRBV7-2
CASSPTDYNEQFF
>TRBJ2-2|-|TRBV28
CASSPWGTGELFF
>TRBJ2-7|-|TRBV5-4
CASSATVFYEQYF
>TRBJ1-5|-|TRBV4-1
CASSQDFRAQPQHF
>TRBJ1-4|-|TRBV15
CATSRAGYEKLFF
>TRBJ2-5|TRBD1|TRBV7-7
CASSKLGTAPSETQYF
>TRBJ1-1|-|TRBV18
CASKNGFGGTEAFF
>TRBJ2-3|-|TRBV11-2
CASSPGRAGGTDTQYF
>TRBJ1-5|TRBD1|TRBV27
CASSTIQGANQPQHF
>TRBJ2-4|-|TRBV6-5
CASSVGLAKNIQYF
>TRBJ2-5|-|TRBV28
CATEGGFRGETQYF
>TRBJ2-2|-|TRBV11-2
CASRTGQTGELFF